The 18 T cell receptor beta chains below were found in one sample sequenced in a study of T cell repertoires in cytomegalovirus infection. MiXCR, applied by TCRdb to the reads, yields one record per CDR3 protein. This sample has fewer than 550,000 distinct CDR3 sequences, with 11% found just once. Sequenced sample: PBMCs. The origin of the receptors is a human donor in good health (CMV status not recorded). Some clones in this sample may be carry-over from other donors' samples.

This clonotype turned up a few times. The chain has TRBV20-1 and TRBJ2-5; tentative D call: TRBD2 (7 bases). The CDR3 is 14 residues long. Germline assignment: CDR1 DFQATT and CDR2 SNEGSKA (reference sequence). Trimming removed 5 bases at V and 3 bases at J, with 16 bases between. DNA of the CDR3: TGCAGTGCTCCGCGGAGGGGGGGAAAAGAGACCCAGTACTTC. Protein product: CSAPRRGGKETQYF.

This clonotype turned up a few times. The chain links TRBV19 to TRBJ2-1; D is perhaps TRBD1 (6 bases). This CDR3 has 14 residues. V shed 4 bases and J shed 2 bases, with 9 bases lying between them. The germline V gene encodes CDR1 LNHDA and CDR2 SQIVND (reference sequence). The CDR3 sequence: CASSKGGAYNEQFF. The CDR3 DNA follows: TGTGCCAGTAGTAAAGGGGGAGCCTACAATGAGCAGTTCTTC.

This sequence joins TRBV19 and TRBJ2-1; 10 nucleotides agree with TRBD2. The germline V gene encodes CDR1 LNHDA and CDR2 SQIVND (reference sequence). V shed 3 bases, J shed 7 bases, and the junction held 6 bases outside the gene matches. This CDR3 comprises 15 residues. Written as DNA, the CDR3 is TGTGCCAGTAGTATCAGCGGGAGGGCCTCGAATGAGCAGTTCTTC. Its protein is CASSISGRASNEQFF.

The chain joins TRBV5-6 to TRBJ1-1; D is perhaps TRBD1 (5 bases). Germline loops: CDR1 SGHDT, CDR2 YYEEEE. CDR3 size: 15 residues. The V and J ends lost 0 bases and 1 base respectively, with 10 bases between them. CDR3: CASSLDGGTNTEAFF. For the CDR3, the DNA is TGTGCCAGCAGCTTGGATGGGGGTACGAACACTGAAGCTTTCTTT.

CDR3 loop: CSAVLGSYQETQYF. The CDR3 bases are TGCAGTGCCGTCCTTGGGTCTTACCAAGAGACCCAGTACTTC. The chain has TRBV20-1 and TRBJ2-5; D is unclear. This CDR3 contains 14 residues. V was shortened by 6 bases and J by 0 bases, with 14 bases between the two germline ends. CDR1 and CDR2 (germline): DFQATT, SNEGSKA (reference sequence).

This clonotype was counted only a few times. The chain has TRBV5-1 and TRBJ2-1; D might be TRBD1 or TRBD2, each matching 5 bases. V was trimmed by 4 bases and J by 3 bases, leaving 11 bases between them. Germline CDR1 SGHRS, CDR2 YFSETQ. The CDR3 is 14 amino acids. The CDR3 nucleotides are TGCGCCAGCAGCCCTCTGGGGGACTACAATGAGCAGTTCTTC. Amino acid sequence: CASSPLGDYNEQFF.

This clonotype was counted ten times or more. V is TRBV12-3 or TRBV12-4 and J is TRBJ1-6; 7 bases match TRBD1. V dropped 3 bases and J dropped 7; count of bases not matched to a gene: 6. The CDR3 is 15 residues long. CDR3: CASSLEGARNSPLHF. Here the CDR3 DNA reads TGTGCCAGCAGTTTGGAGGGGGCGCGGAATTCACCCCTCCACTTT.

There are many counts of this clonotype. This chain joins TRBV19 and TRBJ1-5; D is ambiguous. This CDR3 region has 11 residues. V lost 3 bases and J lost 7, with 4 bases in between. CDR1 and CDR2 (germline): LNHDA, SQIVND (reference sequence). In DNA form, the CDR3 reads TGTGCCAGTAGTATTGGACAGCCCCAGCATTTT. Its translation: CASSIGQPQHF. Variable domain in full (rest from reference TRBV19 and TRBJ1-5): DGGITQSPKYLFRKEGQNVTLSCEQNLNHDAMYWYRQDPGQGLRLIYYSQIVNDFQKGDIAEGYSVSREKKESFPLTVTSAQKNPTAFYLCASSIGQPQHFGDGTRLSIL.

This clonotype was seen more than once but under ten times. The V gene is TRBV11-2, the J gene TRBJ2-5; 7 positions agree with TRBD1. The germline CDR1 and CDR2 sequences are SGHAT and FQNNGV. CDR3 size: 16 residues. Trimming at V came to 4 bases and at J to 6 bases, leaving 14 bases not matched to a gene. The CDR3 spells CASSWVTGVYGKTQYF. The CDR3 nucleotides are TGTGCCAGCAGCTGGGTCACAGGGGTGTATGGGAAGACCCAGTACTTC.

This clonotype was detected ten times or more. The chain couples TRBV7-2 to TRBJ1-6; no firm D call. The CDR3 has 15 residues. The germline CDR1 and CDR2 sequences are SGHTA and FQGNSA. Deletions cut 5 bases from V and 6 bases from J, with 14 bases between. The CDR3 reads CASSPLWKGNSPLHF. The CDR3 region has the DNA TGTGCCAGCAGCCCCTTGTGGAAGGGTAATTCACCCCTCCACTTT.

This clonotype appeared many times. The genes are TRBV6-5 and TRBJ1-3; TRBD1 aligns across 7 bases. This CDR3 region has 14 residues. Germline CDR1 MNHEY, CDR2 SVGAGI. Trimming cost V 6 bases and J 4 bases; bases outside gene matches: 6. The CDR3 sequence: CASRYRGNGNTIYF. CDR3 sequence (DNA): TGTGCCAGCAGGTACAGGGGTAACGGAAACACCATATATTTT.

The J gene is TRBJ2-1, the V gene TRBV20-1, with a possible D match to TRBD1 (6 bases). Between the trimmed V and J ends, which lost 0 bases and 7 bases, there was a span of 16 bases. Per the germline V gene, CDR1 is DFQATT and CDR2 is SNEGSKA (reference sequence). This CDR3 is built from 15 residues. The CDR3 sequence: CSARDRGRGTNEQFF. In DNA, the CDR3 is TGCAGTGCTAGAGATCGGGGCAGGGGAACGAATGAGCAGTTCTTC.

The V and J genes are TRBV5-5 and TRBJ2-2, with 9 bases lining up with TRBD2. From germline, CDR1 is SGHKS and CDR2 YYEKEE (reference sequence). J lost 6 bases, V lost 0 bases, and 3 bases had no gene match. The CDR3 spans 15 residues. The CDR3 coding sequence is TGTGCCAGCAGCTTGGCTAGCGGGACGTCCGGGGAGCTGTTTTTT. It specifies CASSLASGTSGELFF.

This clonotype was picked up a small number of times. The chain carries TRBV12-3 or TRBV12-4 and TRBJ1-4, with a weak D call TRBD1 (6 bases). The ends were cut back, 7 bases at V and 5 bases at J, with 17 bases in the middle. The CDR3 is 15 residues long. CDR3 region: CASTKGEQRNEKLFF. The CDR3 DNA sequence: TGTGCCAGCACCAAGGGGGAACAGAGGAATGAAAAACTGTTTTTT.

In its sample, this clonotype was seen a few times. The CDR3 here is CASSYVQGPGELFF. The CDR3 DNA is TGTGCCAGCAGTTACGTTCAGGGCCCCGGGGAGCTGTTTTTT. The genes are TRBV6-5 and TRBJ2-2; a possible D gene is TRBD1 (5 bases). Per the germline V gene, CDR1 is MNHEY and CDR2 is SVGAGI. V was clipped by 2 bases and J by 6 bases, with 10 bases between them. The CDR3 covers 14 residues.

Remarks on this clonotype: At one end the junction does not follow the germline gene, possibly because of a read error. V usage is TRBV5-6 and J usage is TRBJ1-1; a weak D match, TRBD1 (6 bases). CDR3 length: 11 residues. CDR1 SGHDT and CDR2 YYEEEE come from the germline V gene. For the CDR3, the DNA is TGTGCCAGCAGCTTGGGGACAGACGTCGACTTT. It codes for CASSLGTDVDF.

This clonotype was observed many times. The chain employs TRBV7-2 and TRBJ1-4, with unresolved D. V lost 4 bases and J 8 bases, leaving 11 bases between the germline ends. CDR1 and CDR2 from the germline V gene are SGHTA and FQGNSA. The CDR3 consists of 13 residues. CDR3 amino acids: CASSSRVSEKLFF. The CDR3 DNA reads as TGTGCCAGCAGCTCGAGAGTTAGCGAAAAACTGTTTTTT.

In DNA, the CDR3 is TGCAGTGCTAGAGATTGGGCCGCGGGAGCACTGACAAGTGAGCAGTTCTTC. Translated: CSARDWAAGALTSEQFF. This rearrangement joins TRBV20-1 to TRBJ2-1; 7 bases are shared with TRBD2. The CDR3 runs 17 residues. The V gene end was trimmed by 0 bases and the J gene end by 9 bases; junction bases not matched to a gene: 17. Germline V gives CDR1 DFQATT, CDR2 SNEGSKA (reference sequence).